This T cell receptor (beta chain) was sequenced for a study of early T cells in non-severe SARS-CoV-2 infection. TCRdb reprocessed the 5' RACE reads via MiXCR and lists one record per CDR3 protein. The sample holds about 56,000 distinct CDR3 sequences, about 10% seen once. V gave up 2 bases and J gave up 6 bases; unmatched junction bases: 9. Germline assignment: CDR1 KGHSH and CDR2 LQKENI. CDR3 length: 16 residues. The TCR sequence derives from an adult who was a healthcare worker with PCR-confirmed SARS-CoV-2 infection or an uninfected control (not recorded which). This chain uses TRBV18 with TRBJ1-1, with 10 bases fitting TRBD1. Sequencing input: whole blood. DNA for the CDR3: TGTGCCAGCTCACCAAATGTGTGGGACAGGGGCCCTGAAGCTTTCTTT. It encodes CASSPNVWDRGPEAFF.